The 8 T cell receptor beta chains in this list originate from one sample, sequenced in a study of blood T cell repertoires in COVID-19. The data were produced by immunoSEQ multiplex PCR, yet TCRdb's version contains in-frame clones alone and is incomplete. The sample contains about 140,000 clones, approximately 80% of which appear only once. The specimen was peripheral blood. These receptors all come from a human donor in a cohort sampled during active COVID-19.

The J gene is TRBJ2-1, the V gene TRBV30, with D possibly being TRBD1 (5 bases). V lost 3 bases and J lost 10, with 13 bases in between. Looked up from germline, CDR1 is GTSNPN and CDR2 is SVGIG (reference sequence). The length of the CDR3 is 12 residues. This CDR3 reads CAWRGRGPEQFF. The CDR3 DNA follows: TGTGCCTGGAGGGGTAGGGGTCCCGAGCAGTTCTTC.

This clone was recorded only once. V and J are TRBV7-2 and TRBJ2-5; 11 nucleotides line up with TRBD1. Germline V gene data show CDR1 as SGHTA and CDR2 as FQGNSA. J was trimmed by 7 bases and V by 5 bases; bases with no gene match: 3. This CDR3 contains 13 residues. CDR3 sequence (DNA): TGTGCCAGCAGCCAGGGACAGGGGGGGACCCAGTACTTC. Encoded protein: CASSQGQGGTQYF. The complete variable domain, with remaining parts taken from reference TRBV7-2 and TRBJ2-5, reads GAGVSQSPSNKVTEKGKDVELRCDPISGHTALYWYRQSLGQGLEFLIYFQGNSAPDKSGLPSDRFSAERTGGSVSTLTIQRTQQEDSAVYLCASSQGQGGTQYFGPGTRLLVL.

This clone appeared a few times. The gene calls are TRBV6-5 and TRBJ1-1, with 9 bases lining up with TRBD1. V lost 0 bases to trimming and J lost 11 bases; unmatched junction nucleotides: 4. Looked up from germline, CDR1 is MNHEY and CDR2 is SVGAGI. This CDR3 is built from 13 residues. CDR3 sequence reads: CASSYSGTGLAFF. For the CDR3, the DNA is TGTGCCAGCAGTTACTCCGGGACAGGGCTGGCTTTCTTT.

The chain is built from TRBV19 and TRBJ2-1, with TRBD2 matching 9 bases. From germline, CDR1 is LNHDA and CDR2 SQIVND (reference sequence). Trimming took 9 bases from V and 3 from J; bases not matched to a gene: 12. There are 16 residues in the CDR3. The CDR3 loop reads CARKGRGLAVYNEQFF. The CDR3 nucleotides are TGTGCCAGAAAAGGGCGGGGACTAGCAGTCTACAATGAGCAGTTCTTC. The whole variable domain, filled in from reference TRBV19 and TRBJ2-1, reads DGGITQSPKYLFRKEGQNVTLSCEQNLNHDAMYWYRQDPGQGLRLIYYSQIVNDFQKGDIAEGYSVSREKKESFPLTVTSAQKNPTAFYLCARKGRGLAVYNEQFFGPGTRLTVL.

This clone was seen only a few times. The V call is TRBV5-1, the J call TRBJ1-6; 8 positions match TRBD1. The CDR3 consists of 14 residues. The V gene end was trimmed by 3 bases and the J gene end by 9 bases; junction bases not matched to a gene: 5. CDR1 and CDR2 (germline): SGHRS, YFSETQ. CDR3 sequence: CASSWDRPGSPLHF. For the CDR3, the DNA is TGCGCCAGCAGCTGGGACAGGCCAGGTTCACCCCTCCACTTT.

The rearrangement uses TRBV2 and TRBJ1-5; D is ambiguous. There are 13 residues in the CDR3. V was clipped by 6 bases and J by 9 bases, with 15 bases between them. Germline V CDR1 and CDR2: SNHLY, FYNNEI. CDR3 coding DNA: TGTGCCAGCAGAACAGCTGGTGCGTGGCCCCAGCATTTT. Amino acid sequence: CASRTAGAWPQHF.

The V gene is TRBV7-9, the J gene TRBJ2-7; TRBD1 might be the D (6 bases). CDR3 length: 13 amino acids. V was pared by 5 bases and J by 3 bases, with 11 bases between. Germline V lookup: CDR1 SEHNR, CDR2 FQNEAQ (reference sequence). The CDR3 spells CASSPPTGYEQYF. The CDR3 DNA reads TGTGCCAGCAGCCCCCCGACAGGCTACGAGCAGTACTTC. Full variable domain (missing parts from reference TRBV7-9 and TRBJ2-7): DTGVSQNPRHKITKRGQNVTFRCDPISEHNRLYWYRQTLGQGPEFLTYFQNEAQLEKSRLLSDRFSAERPKGSFSTLEIQRTEQGDSAMYLCASSPPTGYEQYFGPGTRLTVT.

V gene TRBV29-1 combines with J gene TRBJ2-3; possibly TRBD1 for D (5 bases). This CDR3 region has 13 residues. CDR1 SQVTM and CDR2 ANQGSEA come from the germline V gene. Trimming stripped 1 base from V and 2 bases from J, with 7 bases between. The CDR3 region is CSVEGGTTDTQYF. The CDR3 bases are TGCAGCGTTGAAGGGGGCACCACAGATACGCAGTATTTT.